Detailed here is one TCR beta chain. The sample comes from a study of OX40 agonist ivuxolimab in advanced cancers. Study-level background: Dose-escalation patients suffered from hepatocellular carcinoma, melanoma, renal cell or head and neck cancer. Three patients got partial responses; one had hepatocellular carcinoma and two had cutaneous melanoma.

Baseline was the first blood sampling point, followed by cycle 4 day 1 and cycle 7 day 1. Libraries were prepared by immunoSEQ multiplex PCR; TCRdb keeps only in-frame clonotypes and omits some of them. Altogether tens of thousands of clones are present, approximately 78% being singletons, with the ten largest covering around 5%. Germline CDR1 WNHNN, CDR2 SYGVQD (reference sequence). V lost 3 bases and J 0 bases, leaving 3 bases between the germline ends. The CDR3 consists of 13 residues. Source: CD4+ or CD8+ T cells sorted from blood, taken in a trial of the OX40 agonist ivuxolimab. The chain combines TRBV10-1 with TRBJ1-5; D call uncertain. The receptor comes from an adult with an advanced solid tumor such as melanoma, head and neck, liver or kidney cancer. The CDR3: CASSDNSNQPQHF. The CDR3, as DNA: TGCGCCAGCAGTGACAATAGCAATCAGCCCCAGCATTTT.